The 30 T cell receptor beta chains in this list originate from one sample, sequenced in a study of shared clonotypes between healthy human individuals. The assay was immunoSEQ multiplex PCR, and TCRdb's table has in-frame clones only and misses some. The table records about 1.5 million clones, approximately 98% of them present only once. Sample: naive CD4+ T cells sorted from blood. Subset described: CD45RA+ positively selected. The receptors derive from a man aged 30-40 years in good health.

The chain combines TRBV4-1 with TRBJ2-2; the D is unclear. Trimming took 0 bases from V and 0 from J, leaving 11 bases between them. The germline V gene encodes CDR1 MGHRA and CDR2 YSYEKL. The CDR3 is 17 residues long. The CDR3 loop is CASSQDPASPNTGELFF. CDR3 sequence (DNA): TGCGCCAGCAGCCAAGATCCCGCAAGCCCGAACACCGGGGAGCTGTTTTTT.

This clone has just one count. The chain has TRBV27 and TRBJ2-1; 14 bases match TRBD2. Germline V gives CDR1 MNHEY, CDR2 SMNVEV (reference sequence). The V segment lost 6 bases and the J segment 0 bases; nucleotides outside the gene matches: 10. CDR3 length equals 19 residues. In DNA form, the CDR3 reads TGTGCCAGCAGCATATGGCGGGGGACTAGCGGGAGCTCCTACAATGAGCAGTTCTTC. Translated, it gives CASSIWRGTSGSSYNEQFF.

The chain employs TRBV7-2 and TRBJ2-1; D not certain. This CDR3 has 14 amino acids. Germline V gene sequence: CDR1 SGHTA, CDR2 FQGNSA. V was pared by 4 bases and J by 6 bases, with 13 bases between. CDR3 in DNA: TGTGCCAGCAGCTCGCCCAAGGCAAGCAATGAGCAGTTCTTC. It translates to CASSSPKASNEQFF.

The rearrangement uses TRBV11-3 and TRBJ2-7, with D uncertain. From germline, CDR1 is SGHNT and CDR2 YENEEA. The CDR3 covers 13 residues. The germline V and J ends were trimmed by 4 bases and 4 bases, with 11 bases remaining between them. The CDR3: CASSSSQGYEQYF. DNA for the CDR3: TGTGCCAGCAGCTCGTCGCAAGGGTACGAGCAGTACTTC.

J is TRBJ2-1 and V is TRBV6-5; D may be TRBD1 (6 bases). Germline V gene sequence: CDR1 MNHEY, CDR2 SVGAGI. The germline V and J ends were trimmed by 6 bases and 1 base, with 10 bases remaining between them. The CDR3 extends over 14 amino acids. Written as DNA, the CDR3 is TGTGCCAGCAGGAAGACAGGTTCCTACAATGAGCAGTTCTTC. This encodes CASRKTGSYNEQFF.

The chain couples TRBV10-3 to TRBJ2-5, with TRBD2 matching 12 bases. This CDR3 spans 17 amino acids. With 6 bases clipped from V and 5 bases from J, the junction kept 13 bases outside the gene matches. The germline gives CDR1 ENHRY, CDR2 SYGVKD. CDR3 sequence (DNA): TGTGCCATCAGGTTGGGACTAGCGGGCCAGGACGTCGAGACCCAGTACTTC. Its protein is CAIRLGLAGQDVETQYF.

In regard to this clone: A junction end diverges from the germline sequence, so it may reflect a read error. V usage is TRBV7-9 and J usage is TRBJ2-2; 10 bases match TRBD2. The CDR3 loop spans 14 amino acids. Looked up from germline, CDR1 is SEHNR and CDR2 is FQNEAQ (reference sequence). CDR3 amino acids: CASSIAGGGGELFF. DNA of the CDR3: TGTGCCAGCAGCATAGCGGGAGGTGGCGGGGAGCTGTTTTTT. The full variable domain, completed using reference TRBV7-9 and TRBJ2-2, is DTGVSQNPRHKITKRGQNVTFRCDPISEHNRLYWYRQTLGQGPEFLTYFQNEAQLEKSRLLSDRFSAERPKGSFSTLEIQRTEQGDSAMYLCASSIAGGGGELFFGEGSRLTVL.

The gene calls are TRBV18 and TRBJ2-7; 9 bases are a match to TRBD1. The CDR3 is 16 residues long. Germline V gene lookup returns CDR1 KGHSH and CDR2 LQKENI. J lost 6 bases, V lost 3 bases, and 12 bases had no gene match. This CDR3 is CASSPRARTGGGEQYF. CDR3 bases: TGTGCCAGCTCACCTCGGGCCCGTACAGGGGGCGGCGAGCAGTACTTC.

As regards this clone: The identical CDR3 is also encoded by other nucleotide sequences in the sample. The chain couples TRBV9 to TRBJ2-7; TRBD2 matches 12 bases. Trimming took 4 bases from V and 4 from J; bases not matched to a gene: 3. CDR3 length equals 14 residues. Germline lookup yields CDR1 SGDLS and CDR2 YYNGEE. Here the CDR3 DNA reads TGTGCCAGCAGCCCGGGACTAGCGGGTTACGAGCAGTACTTC. Protein sequence: CASSPGLAGYEQYF.

Note on this clone: Other DNA sequences within the sample encode an identical CDR3. The chain carries TRBV18 and TRBJ2-7, with D uncertain. V lost 1 base, J lost 0 bases, and 7 bases lay in between. From germline, CDR1 is KGHSH and CDR2 LQKENI. The CDR3 extends over 14 amino acids. This CDR3 is CASSPRAVSYEQYF. In DNA form, the CDR3 reads TGTGCCAGCTCACCACGGGCAGTCTCCTACGAGCAGTACTTC.

The count of this clone is one. The chain couples TRBV10-2 to TRBJ2-5; the D gene is possibly TRBD2 (5 bases). This CDR3 spans 11 amino acids. The V gene's germline CDR1 is WSHSY and CDR2 SAAADI. Between the trimmed V and J ends, which lost 7 bases and 5 bases, there was a span of 8 bases. CDR3 region: CASMRRETQYF. The CDR3 DNA sequence: TGCGCCAGCATGCGGAGGGAGACCCAGTACTTC.

The chain joins TRBV11-2 to TRBJ1-1; the match to TRBD1 covers 9 bases. The CDR3 contains 17 residues. Germline CDR1 and CDR2: SGHAT and FQNNGV. J was trimmed by 5 bases and V by 1 base; bases with no gene match: 11. In DNA form, the CDR3 reads TGTGCCAGCAGCTTAGGGTCAGAGTACAGGGGGCGGACTGAAGCTTTCTTT. This gives the protein CASSLGSEYRGRTEAFF.

The chain is built from TRBV2 and TRBJ1-3; D is unclear. V was clipped by 1 base and J by 2 bases, with 3 bases between them. The CDR3 runs to 13 residues. Germline CDR1 is SNHLY and CDR2 is FYNNEI. Here the CDR3 reads CASSEGAGNTIYF. The CDR3, as DNA: TGTGCCAGCAGTGAAGGGGCTGGAAACACCATATATTTT. Drawing the rest from reference TRBV2 and TRBJ1-3, the complete variable domain is EPEVTQTPSHQVTQMGQEVILRCVPISNHLYFYWYRQILGQKVEFLVSFYNNEISEKSEIFDDQFSVERPDGSNFTLKIRSTKLEDSAMYFCASSEGAGNTIYFGEGSWLTVV.

CDR3 DNA: TGTGCCAGCAAAATGGGAGGGGCAAGCAATCAGCCCCAGCATTTT. Protein product: CASKMGGASNQPQHF. The rearrangement uses TRBV28 and TRBJ1-5; D is possibly TRBD1 (5 bases). Per the germline V gene, CDR1 is MDHEN and CDR2 is SYDVKM. The CDR3 extends over 15 amino acids. Trimming shortened V by 7 bases and J by 1 base, and 14 bases separated the two germline ends.

V and J are TRBV13 and TRBJ2-3, with 8 bases aligning to TRBD1. Germline V gene data show CDR1 as PRHDT and CDR2 as FYEKMQ (reference sequence). The ends lost 4 bases at V and 6 bases at J; junction bases unmatched: 3. The CDR3 loop spans 13 amino acids. The CDR3 DNA is TGTGCCAGCAGCTCGCGGACAGGGGATACGCAGTATTTT. Encoded protein: CASSSRTGDTQYF.

V usage is TRBV18 and J usage is TRBJ2-1, with 7 bases fitting TRBD2. J gave up 4 bases and V 3 bases, and 9 bases lay outside the gene matches. The CDR3 runs 16 residues. The germline gives CDR1 KGHSH, CDR2 LQKENI. The CDR3 sequence is CASSPPAGKRYNEQFF. CDR3 DNA sequence: TGTGCCAGCTCACCCCCAGCGGGAAAGAGGTACAATGAGCAGTTCTTC.

This chain joins TRBV21-1 and TRBJ2-3; TRBD1 is the table's D call, not checked against the DNA. TRBV21-1 is flagged as a pseudogene. The CDR3 loop spans 15 amino acids. This CDR3 reads CASRPATVMQDTQYF. For the CDR3, the DNA is TGTGCCAGCAGACCCGCTACAGTCATGCAAGATACGCAGTATTTT.

V and J are TRBV7-2 and TRBJ2-1, with 8 nucleotides matching TRBD2. Trimming at V came to 5 bases and at J to 8 bases, leaving 5 bases not matched to a gene. Germline loops: CDR1 SGHTA, CDR2 FQGNSA. This CDR3 comprises 13 residues. CDR3 sequence: CASSTSGGHEQFF. Here the CDR3 DNA reads TGTGCCAGCAGCACCTCGGGGGGGCATGAGCAGTTCTTC.

This chain links TRBV9 with TRBJ2-3, with 8 bases identical to TRBD2. Germline V CDR1 and CDR2: SGDLS, YYNGEE. The CDR3 length is 15 residues. J was trimmed by 2 bases and V by 4 bases; bases with no gene match: 6. The CDR3 loop is CASSTREGVTDTQYF. CDR3 nucleotides: TGTGCCAGCAGCACACGGGAGGGTGTCACAGATACGCAGTATTTT. Complete variable domain (other parts from reference TRBV9 and TRBJ2-3): DSGVTQTPKHLITATGQRVTLRCSPRSGDLSVYWYQQSLDQGLQFLIQYYNGEERAKGNILERFSAQQFPDLHSELNLSSLELGDSALYFCASSTREGVTDTQYFGPGTRLTVL.

This clone was detected only once. The chain carries TRBV11-2 and TRBJ2-2; 10 positions match TRBD1. CDR3 length: 18 amino acids. J was trimmed by 6 bases and V by 4 bases; bases with no gene match: 14. Germline values: CDR1 SGHAT, CDR2 FQNNGV. The CDR3 sequence is CASSSRIRDRGLSGELFF. The CDR3 bases are TGTGCCAGCAGCTCCAGAATCCGGGACAGGGGTTTGTCCGGGGAGCTGTTTTTT.

The chain is built from TRBV5-1 and TRBJ2-1; D gene ambiguous. The CDR3 sequence is 14 residues long. CDR1 and CDR2 (germline): SGHRS, YFSETQ. V was trimmed by 4 bases and J by 3 bases, leaving 11 bases between them. CDR3 nucleotide sequence: TGCGCCAGCAGCACTTCGACGAACTACAATGAGCAGTTCTTC. Encoded protein: CASSTSTNYNEQFF.

CDR3 nucleotide sequence: TGTGCCAGCAGTTACGCAGGGTGGGGTGAGCAGTTCTTC. Its protein product is CASSYAGWGEQFF. The chain is built from TRBV6-5 and TRBJ2-1; TRBD1 is a possible D gene (5 bases). This CDR3 has 13 residues. The germline CDR1 and CDR2 sequences are MNHEY and SVGAGI. Trimming cost V 2 bases and J 9 bases, with 11 bases left between them.

The rearrangement uses TRBV28 and TRBJ1-2; D is unclear. Trimming stripped 5 bases from V and 0 bases from J, with 16 bases between. CDR3 length: 16 residues. Germline V gene lookup returns CDR1 MDHEN and CDR2 SYDVKM. The CDR3 region is CASSLFIYGANYGYTF. The CDR3 nucleotides are TGTGCCAGCAGTCTCTTCATATACGGAGCTAACTATGGCTACACCTTC.

The CDR3 sequence is CASRPSSGQETQYF. The CDR3 DNA reads as TGTGCCAGCAGACCCTCAAGCGGGCAAGAGACCCAGTACTTC. J is TRBJ2-5 and V is TRBV7-2, with a weak D call TRBD2 (6 bases). Germline loops: CDR1 SGHTA, CDR2 FQGNSA. There are 14 residues in the CDR3. V dropped 6 bases and J dropped 2 bases, with 13 bases sitting between them.

This rearrangement joins TRBV10-3 to TRBJ2-3; D is possibly TRBD2 (6 bases). Trimming removed 4 bases from V and 2 bases from J, with 13 bases in between. Germline V gives CDR1 ENHRY, CDR2 SYGVKD. CDR3 length: 15 residues. The chain's CDR3 is CAISGSGPYTDTQYF. The CDR3, as DNA: TGTGCCATCAGTGGGAGCGGGCCCTACACAGATACGCAGTATTTT.

The V gene is TRBV7-2, the J gene TRBJ2-7, with 11 bases aligning to TRBD2. V was pared by 5 bases and J by 4 bases, with 7 bases of the junction left unmatched. Germline V gene data show CDR1 as SGHTA and CDR2 as FQGNSA. The CDR3 is 15 amino acids. The CDR3 reads CASSMTSGNFYEQYF. CDR3 DNA sequence: TGTGCCAGCAGCATGACTAGCGGGAACTTTTACGAGCAGTACTTC.

The chain recombines TRBV25-1 with TRBJ1-5; no clear D gene. V was cut by 2 bases and J by 6 bases, with 5 bases left in between. This CDR3 is built from 12 residues. The V gene's germline CDR1 is MGHDK and CDR2 SYGVNS. CDR3 amino acids: CASSERGQPQHF. In nucleotides, the CDR3 is TGTGCCAGCAGTGAAAGAGGTCAGCCCCAGCATTTT.

The gene calls are TRBV5-4 and TRBJ2-7; the D gene is possibly TRBD1 (6 bases). Trimming stripped 4 bases from V and 2 bases from J, with 16 bases between. Germline loops: CDR1 SGHNT, CDR2 YYREEE (reference sequence). The CDR3 spans 15 residues. This chain's CDR3 is CASSITGPETYEQYF. In DNA, the CDR3 is TGTGCCAGCAGCATCACAGGGCCGGAAACCTACGAGCAGTACTTC.

The chain couples TRBV6-4 to TRBJ2-7; D is unresolved. CDR3 length: 10 amino acids. Germline CDR1 is MRHNA and CDR2 is SNTAGT. Between the trimmed V and J ends, which lost 5 bases and 5 bases, there was a span of 4 bases. CDR3 sequence reads: CASSRDEQYF. The CDR3 DNA reads as TGTGCCAGCAGTAGGGACGAGCAGTACTTC.

The count of this clone is one. V gene TRBV27 combines with J gene TRBJ1-2, with D unclear. The CDR3 has 13 residues. Germline CDR1 and CDR2: MNHEY and SMNVEV (reference sequence). V dropped 6 bases and J dropped 5 bases, with 13 bases sitting between them. CDR3 sequence reads: CASSRSGVYGYTF. CDR3 DNA: TGTGCCAGCAGCCGAAGTGGGGTGTATGGCTACACCTTC.